The 19 T cell receptor beta chains below all came from one sample that was sequenced in a study of Ad26.COV2.S vaccination and SARS-CoV-2 variants. Generated by immunoSEQ multiplex PCR, the TCRdb table keeps only in-frame clones and is missing some. The sample lists under 500,000 clones; 92% were seen once. Sample treatment: about 20 received Ad26.COV2.S at low or high dose, single or two shots; several received placebo; per-sample allocation not given. Sample collection was performed on day 63 after the first vaccine or placebo injection. The sample here was peripheral blood, taken in a trial of Ad26.COV2.S vaccine versus placebo. These receptors all come from a person between 18 and 60 years old who received the Ad26.COV2.S COVID-19 vaccine or a placebo.

This clone was counted once. The genes are TRBV19 and TRBJ1-1; no firm D call. The length of the CDR3 is 11 residues. Trimming left V 3 bases short and J 5 bases short, with 4 bases between. Germline lookup yields CDR1 LNHDA and CDR2 SQIVND (reference sequence). DNA for the CDR3: TGTGCCAGTAGTATGTCGACTGAAGCTTTCTTT. This codes for CASSMSTEAFF.

The genes are TRBV5-6 and TRBJ2-7, with TRBD1 matching over 10 bases. The germline V gene has CDR1 SGHDT and CDR2 YYEEEE. The CDR3 totals 14 residues. Germline trimming cut 3 bases from V and 6 bases from J; bases unmatched to any gene: 6. The CDR3 DNA follows: TGTGCCAGCAGCTATTCGGACAGGGGGATCGAGCAGTACTTC. It translates to CASSYSDRGIEQYF.

The V gene is TRBV19, the J gene TRBJ1-3; D not resolved. The CDR3 extends over 14 amino acids. The V end lost 3 bases, the J end lost 3 bases, and 9 bases lay between the germline ends. Germline CDR1 and CDR2: LNHDA and SQIVND (reference sequence). The CDR3 here is CASSITGDGNTIYF. CDR3 nucleotide sequence: TGTGCCAGTAGTATTACGGGAGATGGAAACACCATATATTTT.

The V and J genes are TRBV3-1 (or the pseudogene TRBV3-2) and TRBJ1-2; maybe TRBD1 (6 bases). Per germline, CDR1 LGHDT and CDR2 YNNKEL (reference sequence). V lost 3 bases, J lost 7 bases, and 12 bases lay in between. The CDR3 extends over 13 amino acids. The CDR3 here is CASSQTGEGGYTF. The CDR3 DNA reads as TGTGCCAGCAGCCAGACAGGTGAGGGTGGCTACACCTTC.

The rearrangement links TRBV15 to TRBJ1-5; 7 bases align to TRBD1. CDR3 length equals 17 residues. Per germline, CDR1 LNHNV and CDR2 YYDKDF (reference sequence). Unmatched junction bases numbered 12, after V lost 3 bases and J lost 4 bases. In DNA, the CDR3 is TGTGCCACCAGCAGCGAAGGGGCAGGGGGTGGAAATCAGCCCCAGCATTTT. This gives the protein CATSSEGAGGGNQPQHF. The variable domain in full, with the rest retrieved from reference TRBV15 and TRBJ1-5, is DAMVIQNPRYQVTQFGKPVTLSCSQTLNHNVMYWYQQKSSQAPKLLFHYYDKDFNNEADTPDNFQSRRPNTSFCFLDIRSPGLGDTAMYLCATSSEGAGGGNQPQHFGDGTRLSIL.

The V gene is TRBV9, the J gene TRBJ1-5; TRBD1 might be the D (5 bases). With 0 bases removed from V and 3 bases from J, the gap between germline ends came to 10 bases. Germline V gives CDR1 SGDLS, CDR2 YYNGEE. The CDR3 is 15 residues long. The CDR3 DNA is TGTGCCAGCAGCGTAGGGGGGTCTGTCAATCAGCCCCAGCATTTT. Its translation: CASSVGGSVNQPQHF. Drawing the rest from reference TRBV9 and TRBJ1-5, the complete variable domain is DSGVTQTPKHLITATGQRVTLRCSPRSGDLSVYWYQQSLDQGLQFLIQYYNGEERAKGNILERFSAQQFPDLHSELNLSSLELGDSALYFCASSVGGSVNQPQHFGDGTRLSIL.

The gene calls are TRBV19 and TRBJ1-1; 7 bases align to TRBD1. Germline V lookup: CDR1 LNHDA, CDR2 SQIVND (reference sequence). The CDR3 sequence is 13 residues long. The V segment lost 6 bases and the J segment 2 bases; nucleotides outside the gene matches: 3. The CDR3: CASSRQGNTEAFF. As DNA, the CDR3 is TGTGCCAGTAGCAGACAGGGAAACACTGAAGCTTTCTTT.

This chain uses TRBV20-1 with TRBJ2-1; a possible D gene is TRBD2 (5 bases). This CDR3 comprises 11 residues. Looked up from germline, CDR1 is DFQATT and CDR2 is SNEGSKA (reference sequence). The CDR3 reads CKRGTYNEQFF. DNA of the CDR3: TGCAAACGGGGAACCTACAATGAGCAGTTCTTC.

V usage is TRBV7-2 and J usage is TRBJ2-3; the match to TRBD1 covers 11 bases. V lost 6 bases to trimming and J lost 6 bases; unmatched junction nucleotides: 5. Germline V gene lookup returns CDR1 SGHTA and CDR2 FQGNSA. There are 14 residues in the CDR3. In DNA form, the CDR3 reads TGTGCCAGCAGGAGGACAGGGGGCGCGGATACGCAGTATTTT. Its translation: CASRRTGGADTQYF.

The sample holds a few counts of this clone. The chain recombines TRBV6-5 with TRBJ1-6; no firm D call. The V end lost 6 bases, the J end lost 3 bases, and 3 bases lay between the germline ends. The germline V gene has CDR1 MNHEY and CDR2 SVGAGI. CDR3 length: 12 residues. The CDR3 DNA reads TGTGCCAGCAGCAGCTATAATTCACCCCTCCACTTT. Translating gives CASSSYNSPLHF.

This clone was seen once. Other DNA sequences of this sample code for an identical CDR3. The CDR3 coding sequence is TGTGCCAGCAGCGTAGCAGGGGCAAACTATGGCTACACCTTC. Its protein product is CASSVAGANYGYTF. The chain employs TRBV9 and TRBJ1-2; weak D call: TRBD1 (6 bases). The CDR3 length is 14 residues. With 0 bases removed from V and 2 bases from J, the gap between germline ends came to 8 bases. The V gene's germline CDR1 is SGDLS and CDR2 YYNGEE.

The chain employs TRBV6-4 and TRBJ2-7; D uncertain. The CDR3 length is 12 residues. V lost 7 bases and J 2 bases, leaving 9 bases between the germline ends. Germline V lookup: CDR1 MRHNA, CDR2 SNTAGT. CDR3 coding DNA: TGTGCCAGCAACGGGCCCCCCTACGAGCAGTACTTC. It codes for CASNGPPYEQYF.

V usage is TRBV29-1 and J usage is TRBJ1-2; unclear D gene. V shed 0 bases and J shed 6 bases, with 8 bases lying between them. Germline values: CDR1 SQVTM, CDR2 ANQGSEA. This CDR3 spans 12 amino acids. CDR3 amino acids: CSVEDRYNGYTF. The DNA for the CDR3 is TGCAGCGTTGAAGACAGGTATAATGGCTACACCTTC.

This rearrangement joins TRBV27 to TRBJ2-7, with TRBD1 identical over 11 bases. CDR1 and CDR2 (germline): MNHEY, SMNVEV (reference sequence). With V trimmed by 2 bases and J by 4 bases, 4 bases remained unmatched. This CDR3 has 15 amino acids. The CDR3 DNA reads as TGTGCCAGCAGTTTACAGGGACAGGGGGTATACGAGCAGTACTTC. Its protein is CASSLQGQGVYEQYF.

The rearrangement joins TRBV6-6 to TRBJ2-5; 7 bases are shared with TRBD1. The CDR3 consists of 16 residues. CDR1 is MNHNY and CDR2 is SVGAGI in the germline V gene (reference sequence). V trimming: 2 bases; J trimming: 4 bases; junction bases outside the gene matches: 10. CDR3: CASSYGLRGQLETQYF. The CDR3 nucleotides are TGTGCCAGCAGTTACGGTTTGAGGGGGCAATTAGAGACCCAGTACTTC.

CDR3 in amino acids: CARQQRDCPGDTQYF. CDR3 DNA sequence: TGTGCCAGGCAGCAGCGGGACTGTCCCGGGGATACGCAGTATTTT. The chain has TRBV6-4 and TRBJ2-3; 7 bases align to TRBD2. This CDR3 is 15 amino acids long. With 9 bases clipped from V and 6 bases from J, the junction kept 15 bases outside the gene matches. Germline V CDR1 and CDR2: MRHNA, SNTAGT.

The chain has TRBV30 and TRBJ1-2; the D is unclear. The CDR3 has 11 amino acids. V gave up 8 bases and J gave up 1 base, with 8 bases separating them. Germline assignment: CDR1 GTSNPN and CDR2 SVGIG (reference sequence). The CDR3 loop reads CAVGVNYGYTF. CDR3 DNA sequence: TGTGCCGTCGGGGTTAACTATGGCTACACCTTC.

The V call is TRBV6-2 or TRBV6-3, the J call TRBJ2-3; possible D gene TRBD2, 5 bases. This CDR3 is 16 amino acids long. Germline lookup yields CDR1 MNHEY and CDR2 SVGEGT. V was clipped by 5 bases and J by 2 bases, with 17 bases between them. CDR3 residues: CASSTGSPGYTDTQYF. Here the CDR3 DNA reads TGTGCCAGCAGTACTGGGAGTCCAGGATACACAGATACGCAGTATTTT.

This chain connects TRBV29-1 to TRBJ2-3, with 10 bases aligning to TRBD2. CDR3 size: 15 residues. The V segment lost 4 bases and the J segment 1 base; nucleotides outside the gene matches: 5. Germline assignment: CDR1 SQVTM and CDR2 ANQGSEA. This CDR3 reads CSVGGTSGGTDTQYF. The CDR3 DNA reads as TGCAGCGTTGGGGGAACTAGCGGGGGCACAGATACGCAGTATTTT.